These 15 T cell receptor beta chains came from one sample sequenced in a study of cytomegalovirus exposure and HLA in healthy donors. PCR involved 60 Vbeta and 13 Jbeta primers. Produced via immunoSEQ multiplex PCR; TCRdb's table is partial and in-frame only. The sample yields about 97,000 clones, roughly 80% seen once. The specimen sequenced was PBMCs. These receptors all come from a man aged 40-49 years in good health and CMV-seronegative.

CDR3 sequence (DNA): TGTGCCAGCAGTTTATCACCCGGGTTGTTGGTCGGGGTAAACACCGGGGAGCTGTTTTTT. It encodes CASSLSPGLLVGVNTGELFF. The gene calls are TRBV27 and TRBJ2-2; tentative D call: TRBD2 (5 bases). Germline CDR1 and CDR2: MNHEY and SMNVEV (reference sequence). Deletions cut 0 bases from V and 2 bases from J, with 22 bases between. The CDR3 runs 20 residues.

The chain combines TRBV29-1 with TRBJ2-7; TRBD2 aligns across 10 bases. The CDR3 has 16 residues. From germline, CDR1 is SQVTM and CDR2 ANQGSEA. V was pared by 0 bases and J by 4 bases, with 9 bases of the junction left unmatched. This chain's CDR3 is CSVEDKASGGPYEQYF. CDR3 nucleotide sequence: TGCAGCGTTGAAGATAAGGCTAGCGGGGGACCATACGAGCAGTACTTC.

This clone has more than one count but fewer than ten. This chain connects TRBV2 to TRBJ2-1, with D unresolved. CDR1 is SNHLY and CDR2 is FYNNEI in the germline V gene. Trimming took off 1 base at V and 12 bases at J, with 16 bases between the two ends. This CDR3 has 14 residues. CDR3 bases: TGTGCCAGCAGTGAAGGACGTCAGATCCCGGGGCAGTTCTTC. It yields the protein CASSEGRQIPGQFF.

The rearrangement links TRBV4-1 to TRBJ2-2; 8 bases are a match to TRBD2. With 7 bases clipped from V and 7 bases from J, the junction kept 14 bases outside the gene matches. Germline CDR1 MGHRA, CDR2 YSYEKL. The CDR3 consists of 16 residues. CDR3 in DNA: TGCGCCAGCACAAGTCTACGGGGGGGCGAGGGCGGGGAGCTGTTTTTT. Translated: CASTSLRGGEGGELFF.

J is TRBJ2-3 and V is TRBV18; D is unclear. V was trimmed by 3 bases and J by 3 bases, leaving 7 bases between them. The CDR3 loop spans 13 amino acids. Germline V CDR1 and CDR2: KGHSH, LQKENI. The CDR3 region is CASSPSGTDTQYF. CDR3 nucleotides: TGTGCCAGCTCACCTTCCGGGACAGATACGCAGTATTTT.

With respect to this clone: Germline and junction disagree at one end, which may indicate a read error. The identical CDR3 is also encoded by other nucleotide sequences in the sample. This rearrangement joins TRBV27 to TRBJ1-5; D unclear. The length of the CDR3 is 14 residues. Germline CDR1 reads MNHEY; CDR2 reads SMNVEV (reference sequence). CDR3 nucleotides: TGTGCCAGTAGTTTAGTGTATAGCAATCAGCCCCAGCATTTT. It codes for CASSLVYSNQPQHF.

The chain links TRBV4-1 to TRBJ1-6; perhaps TRBD1 as D (6 bases). V lost 0 bases to trimming and J lost 10 bases, with 13 bases between them. The CDR3 totals 15 residues. Germline CDR1 and CDR2: MGHRA and YSYEKL. CDR3 residues: CASSQEAGAQSPLHF. The CDR3 DNA reads as TGCGCCAGCAGCCAAGAGGCAGGGGCGCAATCACCCCTCCACTTT.

The J gene is TRBJ1-2, the V gene TRBV10-3; possible D gene TRBD1, 6 bases. Deletions cut 3 bases from V and 6 bases from J, with 14 bases between. Germline CDR1 is ENHRY and CDR2 is SYGVKD. The CDR3 is 14 amino acids. CDR3 sequence: CAISDNVGGDGYTF. The CDR3 nucleotides are TGTGCCATCAGTGATAATGTAGGGGGGGATGGCTACACCTTC.

This chain uses TRBV10-2 with TRBJ1-1; no definite D call. Germline values: CDR1 WSHSY, CDR2 SAAADI. V lost 4 bases, J lost 2 bases, and 8 bases lay in between. The CDR3 loop spans 13 amino acids. The CDR3 loop reads CASSATKNTEAFF. The CDR3 bases are TGCGCCAGCAGTGCTACTAAAAACACTGAAGCTTTCTTT.

The genes are TRBV15 and TRBJ2-1; 15 bases are shared with TRBD2. J lost 3 bases, V lost 5 bases, and 2 bases had no gene match. The CDR3 runs to 16 residues. Germline CDR1 reads LNHNV; CDR2 reads YYDKDF (reference sequence). The DNA of the CDR3 is TGTGCCACCAGCGGGACTAGCGGGGGGAACTACAATGAGCAGTTCTTC. It yields the protein CATSGTSGGNYNEQFF.

The chain combines TRBV9 with TRBJ2-3; 7 positions match TRBD2. J lost 1 base, V lost 3 bases, and 5 bases had no gene match. Looked up from germline, CDR1 is SGDLS and CDR2 is YYNGEE. The CDR3 has 15 residues. The CDR3 nucleotides are TGTGCCAGCAGCGGACTAGCTCCTGGCACAGATACGCAGTATTTT. Its translation: CASSGLAPGTDTQYF.

The V call is TRBV18, the J call TRBJ2-3, with 8 nucleotides matching TRBD1. The CDR3 length is 16 residues. CDR1 and CDR2 from the germline V gene are KGHSH and LQKENI. After removal of 1 base from V and 5 bases from J, the junction contained 8 bases not matched to a gene. The CDR3 coding sequence is TGTGCCAGCTCACCACTTGACCAGGGGGCGAGAGATACGCAGTATTTT. This translates into CASSPLDQGARDTQYF.

Worth noting for this clone: Relative to the germline gene, one junction end is altered; a read error may explain this. The chain couples TRBV20-1 to TRBJ1-1; the match to TRBD1 covers 8 bases. The CDR3 totals 11 residues. Germline loops: CDR1 DFQATT, CDR2 SNEGSKA (reference sequence). The CDR3, as DNA: TGCAGTACTAGACGACAGGGGCAGGCTTTCTTT. Its protein is CSTRRQGQAFF.

Remarks on this clone: At one boundary the junction diverges from the germline segment, which might be a read error. This sequence joins TRBV6-6 and TRBJ1-2; 10 nucleotides line up with TRBD1. The CDR3 consists of 15 residues. Per the germline V gene, CDR1 is MNHNY and CDR2 is SVGAGI (reference sequence). The CDR3 spells CASSSGTGEYYGYTF. The CDR3 DNA reads TGCGCCAGCAGCTCCGGGACAGGGGAATACTATGGCTACACCTTC.

V gene TRBV5-1 combines with J gene TRBJ1-2; TRBD1 matches at 8 bases. CDR1 is SGHRS and CDR2 is YFSETQ in the germline V gene. The CDR3 runs 14 residues. The V segment lost 7 bases and the J segment 12 bases; nucleotides outside the gene matches: 17. The CDR3 DNA is TGCGCCAGCGACACCTTCGCAGGGGGCAAAGCCAACACCTTC. It specifies CASDTFAGGKANTF.